This T cell receptor (beta chain) was sequenced during a study of cytotoxic CD8 clonotypes in ibrutinib-treated CLL. Across the study: The cohort had around 11 relapsed/refractory and some 16 treatment-naive patients, 17 to 18 IGHV unmutated.

Overall study results and limits: Samples from sustained-remission and progressing patients were taken at different times. On treatment, the uncommon public clonotypes contracted or remained stable.

TCRdb's table, derived via immunoSEQ multiplex PCR, lists solely in-frame clones and lacks some. This sample carries about 300,000 clones, roughly 67% of them seen once, and the ten largest clones take under 8%. This clone was picked up a small number of times. Its antigen is undetermined. Germline assignment: CDR1 MNHEY and CDR2 SVGAGI. The ends were cut back, 3 bases at V and 3 bases at J, with 5 bases in the middle. This CDR3 spans 12 amino acids. The rearrangement joins TRBV6-5 to TRBJ1-2; D not resolved. The TCR sequence derives from a human donor with chronic lymphocytic leukemia. This material consisted of PBMCs, taken after 36 months of ibrutinib treatment. The CDR3 loop reads CASSYGYYGYTF. The CDR3 DNA reads as TGTGCCAGCAGTTATGGCTACTATGGCTACACCTTC.